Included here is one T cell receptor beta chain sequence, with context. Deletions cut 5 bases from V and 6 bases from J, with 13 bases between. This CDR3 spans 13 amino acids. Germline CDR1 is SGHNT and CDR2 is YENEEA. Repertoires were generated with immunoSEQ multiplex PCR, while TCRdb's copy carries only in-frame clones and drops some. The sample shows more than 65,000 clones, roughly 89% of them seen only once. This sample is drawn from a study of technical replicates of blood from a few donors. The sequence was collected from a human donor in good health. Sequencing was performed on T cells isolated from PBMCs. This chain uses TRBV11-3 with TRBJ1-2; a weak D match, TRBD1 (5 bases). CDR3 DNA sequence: TGTGCCAGCAGCCCCCCATCAGGGAATGGCTACACCTTC. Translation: CASSPPSGNGYTF. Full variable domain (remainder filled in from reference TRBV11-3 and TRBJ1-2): EAGVVQSPRYKIIEKKQPVAFWCNPISGHNTLYWYLQNLGQGPELLIRYENEEAVDDSQLPKDRFSAERLKGVDSTLKIQPAELGDSAVYLCASSPPSGNGYTFGSGTRLTVV.